These 10 T cell receptor beta chains share one sample of origin, sequenced in a study of cytomegalovirus exposure and HLA in healthy donors. 13 Jbeta primers and 60 Vbeta primers were used for the PCR. Some clones are missing from TCRdb's copy, which holds only in-frame ones; the method was immunoSEQ multiplex PCR. The table shows about 130,000 clones, with just under 80% occurring only once. Sequencing was carried out using PBMCs. The receptors here all came from a woman aged 35 to 49 in good health and CMV-seronegative.

The chain carries TRBV4-2 and TRBJ1-4, with 7 bases lining up with TRBD1. CDR1 is LGHNA and CDR2 is YNFKEQ in the germline V gene. The J segment lost 4 bases and the V segment lost 4 bases, leaving 3 bases of the junction unmatched. This CDR3 region has 14 residues. This chain's CDR3 is CASSLRDSNEKLFF. In nucleotides, the CDR3 is TGTGCCAGCAGCCTCCGGGACAGTAATGAAAAACTGTTTTTT.

This clone was seen more than once but under ten times. V and J are TRBV7-6 and TRBJ2-1, with a tentative D call TRBD2 (6 bases). The CDR3 spans 14 residues. V was pared by 5 bases and J by 10 bases, with 18 bases between. The germline V gene encodes CDR1 SGHVS and CDR2 FNYEAQ. The CDR3 DNA follows: TGTGCCAGCAGCCCGTCCCCAAGTGGAGGGGAGCAGTTCTTC. Translating gives CASSPSPSGGEQFF.

There are a few counts of this clone. This chain connects TRBV30 to TRBJ1-3, with 7 bases lining up with TRBD1. CDR3 length: 12 amino acids. The ends lost 8 bases at V and 7 bases at J; junction bases unmatched: 8. CDR1 and CDR2 from the germline V gene are GTSNPN and SVGIG (reference sequence). CDR3: CAGGTDANTIYF. In DNA form, the CDR3 reads TGTGCCGGGGGGACAGACGCCAACACCATATATTTT.

V is TRBV4-2 and J is TRBJ1-4; 7 nucleotides line up with TRBD1. From germline, CDR1 is LGHNA and CDR2 YNFKEQ. The length of the CDR3 is 16 residues. V dropped 1 base and J dropped 8; count of bases not matched to a gene: 10. The CDR3, as DNA: TGTGCCAGCAGCCAAGGACAGGGTCTTTCGGTAGAAAAACTGTTTTTT. Amino acids: CASSQGQGLSVEKLFF.

The chain links TRBV27 to TRBJ2-7, with 9 bases lining up with TRBD2. V lost 2 bases to trimming and J lost 5 bases; unmatched junction nucleotides: 4. Per germline, CDR1 MNHEY and CDR2 SMNVEV (reference sequence). The CDR3 totals 14 residues. The chain's CDR3 is CASSLAGGRDEQYF. DNA for the CDR3: TGTGCCAGCAGTTTAGCGGGGGGGCGAGACGAGCAGTACTTC.

V gene TRBV6-8 combines with J gene TRBJ2-2, with TRBD2 identical over 7 bases. The germline V gene has CDR1 MNHGY and CDR2 SAAAGT. The V and J ends lost 3 bases and 7 bases, in that order; junction bases with no gene match: 5. The CDR3 loop spans 14 amino acids. CDR3 sequence (DNA): TGTGCCAGCAGTTATGCGGGGGAGTACGGGGAGCTGTTTTTT. Its protein product is CASSYAGEYGELFF.

V usage is TRBV19 and J usage is TRBJ2-1; 7 bases are shared with TRBD2. CDR3 size: 14 residues. V lost 6 bases to trimming and J lost 7 bases; unmatched junction nucleotides: 9. CDR1 LNHDA and CDR2 SQIVND come from the germline V gene (reference sequence). The CDR3: CASRWEGLGNEQFF. The CDR3 DNA follows: TGTGCCAGTAGATGGGAGGGCCTCGGAAATGAGCAGTTCTTC.

This clone appeared once. V is TRBV7-6 and J is TRBJ2-3, with 9 bases fitting TRBD1. The germline CDR1 and CDR2 sequences are SGHVS and FNYEAQ. The CDR3 runs to 17 residues. Trimming took 3 bases from V and 1 from J; bases not matched to a gene: 8. The CDR3 nucleotides are TGTGCCAGCAGCTTCCCCTCGACAGGGGGAGGCACAGATACGCAGTATTTT. Its protein product is CASSFPSTGGGTDTQYF.

As to this clone: A read error may account for a junction end that differs from germline. The rearrangement links TRBV7-9 to TRBJ2-1; no clear D. CDR1 SEHNR and CDR2 FQNEAQ come from the germline V gene (reference sequence). CDR3 size: 8 residues. This CDR3 reads CSSSPTFF. In nucleotides, the CDR3 is TGTTCCAGCAGCCCTACTTTCTTC. Together with reference TRBV7-9 and TRBJ2-1, the CDR3 gives the full variable domain: DTGVSQNPRHKITKRGQNVTFRCDPISEHNRLYWYRQTLGQGPEFLTYFQNEAQLEKSRLLSDRFSAERPKGSFSTLEIQRTEQGDSAMYLCSSSPTFFGPGTRLTVL.

This sequence joins TRBV5-1 and TRBJ2-7; 10 bases are a match to TRBD1. The CDR3 has 17 residues. Trimming at V came to 1 base and at J to 1 base, leaving 8 bases not matched to a gene. Germline assignment: CDR1 SGHRS and CDR2 YFSETQ. CDR3 residues: CASSLTDRGVRSYEQYF. The CDR3 coding sequence is TGCGCCAGCAGCTTGACGGACAGGGGGGTTAGGTCCTACGAGCAGTACTTC.